Listed here are 7 T cell receptor beta chains from one sample, sequenced in a study of molecular identifiers for immune sequencing clone quantification (dated by TCRdb to the late 2010s). Receptor amplification or capture employed PCR. Sequenced on a NextSeq 500. Through fastp at Q25 and MiXCR, TCRdb rebuilt clones from the public reads, retaining in-frame beta chains. All rows with the same CDR3 protein become a single entry with the most common DNA and genes. This sample is represented by 85,000 to 90,000 distinct CDR3 sequences; roughly 23% of them were singletons. The top ten hold approximately 0.78% of the sample. The sample comprised naive CD8+ T cells from blood, with Jurkat cell RNA spiked in. This specimen's cell subset or site label, interpreted: FACS-sorted CD8+CD4-CCR7+CD45RA+ naive T cells. The receptors come from a human donor in good health. Some libraries in this study had Jurkat cell RNA spiked in.

As for this clonotype: It may be a read error: a sequence one base away is much more abundant. The chain recombines TRBV20-1 with TRBJ2-7; D is perhaps TRBD2 (5 bases). V was pared by 1 base and J by 3 bases, with 10 bases between. This CDR3 region has 13 residues. Per the germline V gene, CDR1 is DFQATT and CDR2 is SNEGSKA (reference sequence). The CDR3 nucleotides are TGCAGTGCTAGAGTACGGAGCGGCTACGAGCAGTACTTC. It codes for CSARVRSGYEQYF.

As for this clonotype: Just one base apart from a much larger clone, this may be a read error. The chain combines TRBV5-3 with TRBJ2-7; perhaps TRBD2 as D (6 bases). TRBV5-3 is classed as an ORF, of uncertain function. The CDR3 length is 15 residues. The CDR3 sequence: CASSSSGLAAGEQYF. The CDR3 DNA follows: TGTGCCAGCAGCTCAAGTGGGCTAGCCGCGGGAGAGCAGTACTTC.

This clonotype was found many times. This chain joins TRBV19 and TRBJ1-5; TRBD1 matches at 8 bases. Unmatched junction bases numbered 5, after V lost 4 bases and J lost 3 bases. This CDR3 has 15 amino acids. Germline V gene data show CDR1 as LNHDA and CDR2 as SQIVND (reference sequence). The CDR3 reads CASSTGQGLNQPQHF. In nucleotides, the CDR3 is TGTGCCAGTAGTACCGGACAGGGCCTCAATCAGCCCCAGCATTTT.

For this clonotype: A much more abundant neighbour one base away suggests this may be a read error. The V and J genes are TRBV4-1 and TRBJ2-7; the D gene is possibly TRBD1 (6 bases). CDR1 is MGHRA, CDR2 YSYEKL, per germline. The V end lost 4 bases, the J end lost 8 bases, and 21 bases lay between the germline ends. The CDR3 sequence is 15 residues long. CDR3 sequence (DNA): TGCGCCAGCAGCCCTGATCCTCAGGGGAGATACAAGCAGTACTTC. It yields the protein CASSPDPQGRYKQYF.

There are many counts of this clonotype. The V call is TRBV7-9, the J call TRBJ2-3, with unresolved D. With 4 bases removed from V and 2 bases from J, the gap between germline ends came to 4 bases. This CDR3 comprises 12 residues. The germline CDR1 and CDR2 sequences are SEHNR and FQNEAQ (reference sequence). The CDR3 loop reads CASSYYTDTQYF. The DNA for the CDR3 is TGTGCCAGCAGCTACTACACAGATACGCAGTATTTT.

This clonotype was observed a handful of times. Since a much larger clone is just one base distant, this may be a read error. The chain carries TRBV28 and TRBJ2-5; 15 bases align to TRBD2. CDR1 is MDHEN and CDR2 is SYDVKM in the germline V gene. The CDR3 covers 15 residues. The CDR3 DNA is TGTGCCAGCCTCCCGGGACTAGCGGGAGGAGAGCCCCAGTACTTC. Protein product: CASLPGLAGGEPQYF. The complete variable domain, with remaining parts taken from reference TRBV28 and TRBJ2-5, reads DVKVTQSSRYLVKRTGEKVFLECVQDMDHENMFWYRQDPGLGLRLIYFSYDVKMKEKGDIPEGYSVSREKKERFSLILESASTNQTSMYLCASLPGLAGGEPQYFGPGTRLLVL.

In its sample, this clonotype was seen a few times. The V gene is TRBV12-5, the J gene TRBJ2-1; 7 bases match TRBD2. Germline assignment: CDR1 LGHNT and CDR2 FRNRAP. This CDR3 is built from 14 residues. J was trimmed by 3 bases and V by 4 bases; bases with no gene match: 3. CDR3 nucleotides: TGTGCTAGTGGTTATGGGGGGGGCTACAATGAGCAGTTCTTC. Translated, it gives CASGYGGGYNEQFF. The full variable domain, its missing parts supplied by reference TRBV12-5 and TRBJ2-1, is DARVTQTPRHKVTEMGQEVTMRCQPILGHNTVFWYRQTMMQGLELLAYFRNRAPLDDSGMPKDRFSAEMPDATLATLKIQPSEPRDSAVYFCASGYGGGYNEQFFGPGTRLTVL.